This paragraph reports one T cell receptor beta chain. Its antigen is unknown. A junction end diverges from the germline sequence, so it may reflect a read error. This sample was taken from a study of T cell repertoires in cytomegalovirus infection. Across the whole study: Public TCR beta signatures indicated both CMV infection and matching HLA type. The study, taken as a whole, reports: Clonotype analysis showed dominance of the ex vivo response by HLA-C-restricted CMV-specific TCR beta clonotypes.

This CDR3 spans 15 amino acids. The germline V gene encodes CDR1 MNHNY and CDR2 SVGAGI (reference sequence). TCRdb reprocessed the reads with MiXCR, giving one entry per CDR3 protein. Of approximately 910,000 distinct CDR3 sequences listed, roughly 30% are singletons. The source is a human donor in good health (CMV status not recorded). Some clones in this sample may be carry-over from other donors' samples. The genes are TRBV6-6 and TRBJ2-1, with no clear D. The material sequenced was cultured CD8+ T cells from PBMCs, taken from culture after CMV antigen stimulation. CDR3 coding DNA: TGTGCCAGCAGTTACGGTTCCAGCTCCTACAATGAACAGTTCTTC. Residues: CASSYGSSSYNEQFF.